A selection of T cell receptor beta chains follows, all from one sample in a study of blood T cell repertoires in COVID-19. Profiling relied on immunoSEQ multiplex PCR, and the TCRdb table lists in-frame clones only, not all of them. Counted here are approximately 72,000 clones, roughly 85% occurring once; the ten biggest clones make up 20% to 25%. The specimen was peripheral blood. The receptors originated from a man aged 50 or older with acute or convalescent COVID-19. Both conserved end residues are part of each CDR3. D genes are given only for firm matches. Only some rows state a clone size, as once, few, many or a class for expanded clones.

V gene,clone size,D gene,J gene,CDR3 DNA,CDR3 protein
TRBV19,NA,NA,TRBJ1-5,TGTGCCAGTAGTATCAAGGGGAATAGCAATCAGCCCCAGCATTTT,CASSIKGNSNQPQHF
TRBV7-2,NA,TRBD1,TRBJ1-2,TGTGCCAGCAGCCAGGACAGGTACTATGGCTACACCTTC,CASSQDRYYGYTF
TRBV28,once,TRBD1,TRBJ2-1,TGTGCCAGCAGTCAGAGACAGGGCCTCGGCAATGAGCAGTTCTTC,CASSQRQGLGNEQFF
TRBV2,NA,TRBD1,TRBJ1-2,TGTGCCAACCTGGGACAGGTAGACTATGGCTACACCTTC,CANLGQVDYGYTF
TRBV3-1/TRBV3-2,NA,NA,TRBJ1-6,TGTGCCAGCAGCCAAGATGGGAGCGGTTCACCCCTCCACTTT,CASSQDGSGSPLHF
TRBV11-1,NA,NA,TRBJ2-5,TGTGCCAGCAGCCGCGGCAGATCCCAAGAGACCCAGTACTTC,CASSRGRSQETQYF
TRBV6-1,NA,TRBD1,TRBJ1-2,TGTGCCAGCAGTGAATTAGTGACAGGGGCTTCCTATGGCTACACCTTC,CASSELVTGASYGYTF
TRBV27,few,NA,TRBJ1-3,TGTGCCAGCAGTCCAGTGTCGGGACAACTTTTGTCTGGAAACACCATATATTTT,CASSPVSGQLLSGNTIYF
TRBV19,once,TRBD1,TRBJ2-5,TGTGCCAGTAGTATAGGACAGGGGGCCGGGGAGACCCAGTACTTC,CASSIGQGAGETQYF
TRBV11-3,NA,TRBD2,TRBJ2-1,TGTGCCAGCAGCTTAGCCGGGGGGGCTGCGGGGGGGCAACGGAATGAGCAGTTCTTC,CASSLAGGAAGGQRNEQFF
TRBV5-4,NA,NA,TRBJ1-4,TGTGCCAGCAGCTTGGCGGTGGGGGGAGTCGGTGAAAAACTGTTTTTT,CASSLAVGGVGEKLFF
TRBV9,few,TRBD2,TRBJ2-1,TGTGCCAGCAGCCCCTCCGGGGGGAGCTCCTACAATGAGCAGTTCTTC,CASSPSGGSSYNEQFF
TRBV5-4,NA,NA,TRBJ1-1,TGTGCCAGCAGCTTGATGCCAAGAAACATGAACACTGAAGCTTTCTTT,CASSLMPRNMNTEAFF